This section outlines one T cell receptor (beta chain) sequence together with its context. Its antigen is unidentified. This PCR relied on a set of 60 Vbeta primers and 13 Jbeta primers. Produced via immunoSEQ multiplex PCR; TCRdb's table is partial and in-frame only. The sample has over 85,000 clones, 60% to 80% seen once. CDR3 length: 13 amino acids. Deletions cut 0 bases from V and 3 bases from J, with 5 bases between. From germline, CDR1 is MNHEY and CDR2 SVGAGI. This specimen comes from a study of cytomegalovirus exposure and HLA in healthy donors. Study-wide background: Earlier, 150 million to 200 million T cells were analyzed, and some 120 million unique TCR beta sequences were found among them.

Findings and caveats of the study: It was 150 to 200 TCR beta chains that were listed as cytomegalovirus-associated.

This TCR was recovered from a female donor in good health and CMV-seronegative. The chain recombines TRBV6-5 with TRBJ1-1; D ambiguous. The sequenced sample was PBMCs. CDR3 amino acids: CASSYSPDTEAFF. CDR3 in DNA: TGTGCCAGCAGTTACTCCCCCGACACTGAAGCTTTCTTT.